The sequence of this T cell receptor (beta chain) was determined in a study of control samples from healthy donors and cancer patients. Clones were sequenced by immunoSEQ multiplex PCR, and TCRdb holds only the in-frame ones, with some missing. The data show around 50,000 clones, with roughly 90% seen just once and roughly 0.9% held by the top ten. This CDR3 has 14 amino acids. Trimming stripped 3 bases from V and 1 base from J, with 6 bases between. Germline values: CDR1 MNHNS, CDR2 SASEGT. This sequence joins TRBV6-1 and TRBJ2-2, with D perhaps matching TRBD1 (5 bases). Sequencing used PBMCs. The clonotype was recovered from a man between 25 and 39 years old with colorectal cancer. The CDR3 DNA is TGTGCCAGCAGTGATGGACAGAACACCGGGGAGCTGTTTTTT. It specifies CASSDGQNTGELFF.